This T cell receptor (beta chain) was sequenced during a study of T-cell memory formation after mild COVID-19. General study results and limits: Clones contracting day 15 to 85 were balanced CD4/CD8; later expanders leaned CD4+.

Comment on this clonotype: The antigen remains undetermined.

With constant-segment primers, 5'RACE yielded cDNA libraries of TCR alpha and TCR beta that carried sample barcodes and UMIs. A single record per CDR3 protein comes from TCRdb applying MiXCR to the 5' RACE reads. The profile shows around 450,000 distinct CDR3 sequences, around 20% of them singletons. This TCR came from an adult woman who had mild COVID-19 (a few samples of this study predate the infection). Cell type and time point are not known. The sequenced sample was PBMCs or a T cell subset sorted from them (not recorded which).

The CDR3 sequence is CASTRDRQETQYF. The CDR3 DNA sequence: TGTGCCAGCACGAGGGACAGACAAGAGACCCAGTACTTC. The chain joins TRBV2 to TRBJ2-5; 7 nucleotides match TRBD1. Losses at the gene ends were 7 bases for V and 2 bases for J; bases not matched to a gene: 4. This CDR3 spans 13 amino acids. The germline V gene encodes CDR1 SNHLY and CDR2 FYNNEI.